The rows below give T cell receptor beta chains drawn from one sample of a study of T cell repertoires in aging, cancer and after chemotherapy. In TCRdb, the multiplex PCR reads were re-called with MiXCR into one record per CDR3 protein. This sample has around 12,000 distinct CDR3 sequences, with 21% found just once. Sequencing input: blood. The receptors come from a human donor in good health. The CDR3 runs from the conserved cysteine through the conserved F or W. D genes are given only for firm matches. The size of a clone is reported for some rows only, either as once, few or many, or as a class for expanded clones.

few TRBJ1-2 . TRBV20-1 CSARQNGAHGYTF TGCAGTGCTAGGCAAAACGGGGCCCATGGCTACACCTTC
. TRBJ1-6 . TRBV6-4 CAISGSPSGGSPLHF TGTGCCATCAGTGGGTCCCCATCAGGTGGATCACCCCTCCACTTT
. TRBJ2-6 . TRBV6-5 CAISDRSGANVLTF TGTGCCATCAGTGACCGCTCTGGGGCCAACGTCCTGACTTTC
medium-sized TRBJ1-1 . TRBV7-2 CASSLRDMVGAFF TGTGCCAGCAGCTTACGGGACATGGTGGGAGCTTTCTTT
few TRBJ2-5 TRBD2 TRBV5-1 CASSLGSGGARETQYF TGCGCCAGCAGCTTGGGTAGCGGGGGGGCCCGTGAGACCCAGTACTTC
once TRBJ1-4 . TRBV4-2 CASHGSSATNEKLFF TGCGCCAGCCATGGGTCCTCCGCAACTAATGAAAAACTGTTTTTT
. TRBJ1-6 . TRBV4-3 CASSRNPGYPYNSPLHF TGCGCCAGCAGCCGGAATCCAGGGTACCCTTATAATTCACCCCTCCACTTT
. TRBJ2-7 TRBD1 TRBV20-1 CSAAPVQGSGYEQYF TGCAGTGCTGCCCCGGTACAGGGGTCTGGTTACGAGCAGTACTTC
few TRBJ1-2 TRBD1 TRBV5-1 CATRQGNYGYTF TGCGCCACCAGACAGGGGAACTATGGCTACACCTTC
few TRBJ2-3 . TRBV6-5 CASTQGDTQYF TGTGCCAGCACCCAGGGAGATACGCAGTATTTT
. TRBJ2-1 . TRBV6-4 CASSDGGPEQFF TGTGCCAGCAGTGACGGCGGGCCTGAGCAGTTCTTC
medium-sized TRBJ1-2 . TRBV30 CAWTLLLVDYGYTF TGTGCCTGGACCCTACTCCTGGTTGACTATGGCTACACCTTC
medium-sized TRBJ1-2 TRBD1 TRBV5-5 CASSSQGGYTF TGTGCCAGCAGCTCACAGGGGGGCTACACCTTC
. TRBJ1-3 TRBD1 TRBV6-1 CASSELVTGGGNTIYF TGTGCCAGCAGTGAACTTGTAACAGGGGGCGGAAACACCATATATTTT
medium-sized TRBJ2-3 TRBD1 TRBV27 CASSLRGQGARDTQYF TGTGCCAGCAGTTTACGCGGACAGGGGGCGAGAGATACGCAGTATTTT